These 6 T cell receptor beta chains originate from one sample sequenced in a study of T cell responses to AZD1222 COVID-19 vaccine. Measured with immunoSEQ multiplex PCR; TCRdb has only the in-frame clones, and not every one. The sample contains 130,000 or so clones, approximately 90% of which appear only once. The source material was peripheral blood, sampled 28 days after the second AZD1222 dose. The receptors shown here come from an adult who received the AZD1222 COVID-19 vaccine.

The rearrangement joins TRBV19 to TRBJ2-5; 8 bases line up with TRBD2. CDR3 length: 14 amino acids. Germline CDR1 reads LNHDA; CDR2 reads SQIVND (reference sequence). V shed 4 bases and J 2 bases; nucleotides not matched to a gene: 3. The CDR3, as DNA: TGTGCCAGTAGTAGCCGGGGGGGACAAGAGACCCAGTACTTC. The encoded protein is CASSSRGGQETQYF. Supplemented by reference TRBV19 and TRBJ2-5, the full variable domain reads DGGITQSPKYLFRKEGQNVTLSCEQNLNHDAMYWYRQDPGQGLRLIYYSQIVNDFQKGDIAEGYSVSREKKESFPLTVTSAQKNPTAFYLCASSSRGGQETQYFGPGTRLLVL.

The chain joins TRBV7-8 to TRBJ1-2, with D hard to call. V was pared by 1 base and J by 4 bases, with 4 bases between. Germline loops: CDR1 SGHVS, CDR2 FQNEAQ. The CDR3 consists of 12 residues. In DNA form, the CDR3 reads TGTGCCAGCAGCTTAGATACCTATGGCTACACCTTC. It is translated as CASSLDTYGYTF.

CDR3 in DNA: TGTGCCAGCGGGCACCAAGAAGAGACCCAGTACTTC. This codes for CASGHQEETQYF. The V gene is TRBV11-2, the J gene TRBJ2-5, with unresolved D. Trimming removed 8 bases at V and 3 bases at J, with 10 bases between. Germline V lookup: CDR1 SGHAT, CDR2 FQNNGV. The CDR3 totals 12 residues.

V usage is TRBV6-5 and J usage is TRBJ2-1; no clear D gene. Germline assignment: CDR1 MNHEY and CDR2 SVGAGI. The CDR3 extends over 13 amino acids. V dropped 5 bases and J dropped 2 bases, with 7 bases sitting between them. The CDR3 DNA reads TGTGCCAGCAGTCCAAGCGCCTACAATGAGCAGTTCTTC. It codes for CASSPSAYNEQFF.

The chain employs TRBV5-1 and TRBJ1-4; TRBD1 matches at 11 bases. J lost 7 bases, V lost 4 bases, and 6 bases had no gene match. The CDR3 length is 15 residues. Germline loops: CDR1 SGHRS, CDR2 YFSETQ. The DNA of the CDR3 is TGCGCCAGCAGCCTAGACGGGACAGGGGGTGAAAAACTGTTTTTT. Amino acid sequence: CASSLDGTGGEKLFF.

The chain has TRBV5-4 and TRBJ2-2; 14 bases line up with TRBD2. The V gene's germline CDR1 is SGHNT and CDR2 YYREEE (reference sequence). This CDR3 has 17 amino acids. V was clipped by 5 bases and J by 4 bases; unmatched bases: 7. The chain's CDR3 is CASRAGTSGRSTGELFF. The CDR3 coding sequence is TGTGCCAGCAGAGCCGGGACTAGCGGGAGAAGCACCGGGGAGCTGTTTTTT.